This section outlines one TCR beta chain sequence together with its context. This CDR3 is built from 14 residues. In germline, CDR1 is SEHNR, CDR2 FQNEAQ (reference sequence). V lost 3 bases and J lost 0, with 9 bases in between. These data belong to a study of blood T cells in healthy people across ages. The use of a sample-barcoded 5' primer and a J-beta primer mix characterized a second PCR of roughly 7 to 12 cycles. In TCRdb, the 5' RACE reads were re-called with MiXCR into one record per CDR3 protein. This repertoire shows 1.5 million to 1.8 million distinct CDR3 sequences, 35% to 45% found once; its top ten account for 4%.

The chain uses TRBV7-9 and TRBJ2-7, with unresolved D. The origin of this receptor is a young woman in good health. Sample: blood. CDR3 residues: CASSLGPFSYEQYF. CDR3 nucleotide sequence: TGTGCCAGCAGCTTGGGTCCGTTCTCCTACGAGCAGTACTTC.